The rows below give T cell receptor beta chains drawn from one sample of a study of shared clonotypes between healthy human individuals. Repertoires were generated with immunoSEQ multiplex PCR, while TCRdb's copy carries only in-frame clones and drops some. The table lists about 700,000 clones, about 90% of them singletons, with 24% in the top ten. The sequenced sample consisted of naive CD8+ T cells sorted from blood. The origin of the receptors is a man aged 25-45 years in good health. Both conserved end residues are part of each CDR3. Fields, in order: V gene, J gene, clone size, D gene, CDR3 DNA, CDR3 protein. The D gene is left open where the match is weak. A row's size may be missing; if present it is once, few, many or a size class.

TRBV14,TRBJ1-4,-,-,TGTGCCAGCAGCCAACATAGTTCAGGACAGTTTAATGAAAAACTGTTTTTT,CASSQHSSGQFNEKLFF
TRBV27,TRBJ1-2,-,-,TGTGCCAGCAGTTTAGGTCCGACACTGTATGGCTACACCTTC,CASSLGPTLYGYTF
TRBV11-2,TRBJ2-7,-,TRBD2,TGTGCCAGCAGCTTCCGGACTAGCGGGAGGGCCGACTCCTACGAGCAGTACTTC,CASSFRTSGRADSYEQYF
TRBV5-1,TRBJ2-1,-,-,TGCGCCAGCAGCTTGGAAACTAGCTTCGATGTGGCCAATGAGCAGTTCTTC,CASSLETSFDVANEQFF
TRBV4-1,TRBJ2-1,-,-,TGCGCCAGCAGCCCCCTGAGGCCCGATGAGCAGTTCTTC,CASSPLRPDEQFF
TRBV5-1,TRBJ2-2,-,TRBD2,TGCGCCAGCAGCTTGTACACTAGCGGGCTCGACTACACCGGGGAGCTGTTTTTT,CASSLYTSGLDYTGELFF
TRBV28,TRBJ2-3,-,TRBD1,TGTGCCAGCAACCCGATCGGGGCAGGGGGATATAGCACAGATACGCAGTATTTT,CASNPIGAGGYSTDTQYF
TRBV28,TRBJ2-7,-,-,TGTGCCAGCAGTTTAGGCAGCCCCTACGAGCAGTACTTC,CASSLGSPYEQYF
TRBV19,TRBJ2-7,-,TRBD2,TGTGCCAGTAGTATTGCTAGCGGCTCTACCTACGAGCAGTACTTC,CASSIASGSTYEQYF
TRBV19,TRBJ2-3,-,TRBD1,TGTGCCAGTAGCCCCGGAGCTGGAGGGGGACAGGGGTTGCCAGATACGCAGTATTTT,CASSPGAGGGQGLPDTQYF
TRBV4-1,TRBJ2-1,-,-,TGCGCCAGCAGCCACCAGGCCGATTACAATGAGCAGTTCTTC,CASSHQADYNEQFF
TRBV7-6,TRBJ2-3,-,TRBD2,TGTGCCAGCAGCAGCGGGGGACAAATCTTGACGACAGATACGCAGTATTTT,CASSSGGQILTTDTQYF
TRBV15,TRBJ2-3,-,TRBD2,TGTGCCACCAGCATTATAGCGGGAGGGCCCGGGGATACGCAGTATTTT,CATSIIAGGPGDTQYF
TRBV18,TRBJ2-1,-,TRBD2,TGTGCCAGCTCACCACCGGATAGCGGGAGACGGGAGCAGTTCTTC,CASSPPDSGRREQFF
TRBV9,TRBJ1-4,once,-,TGTGCCAGCAGCGTAGGGACCACGGCTCTTGAAAAACTGTTTTTT,CASSVGTTALEKLFF
TRBV7-8,TRBJ2-7,-,-,TGTGCCAGCAGCCTTAGGGGGTCCTACGAGCAGTACTTC,CASSLRGSYEQYF
TRBV6-1,TRBJ2-7,-,-,TGTGCCAGCAGCTTAATAATAGGGGGTGGCTACGAGCAGTACTTC,CASSLIIGGGYEQYF
TRBV5-1,TRBJ2-5,-,TRBD1,TGCGCCAGCAGCACTCCGAGGGACAGTGAGGGGGAAGAGACCCAGTACTTC,CASSTPRDSEGEETQYF
TRBV11-2,TRBJ2-1,-,TRBD2,TGTGCCAGCAGCTCGACTAGCGGGGTTTACAATGAGCAGTTCTTC,CASSSTSGVYNEQFF
TRBV7-9,TRBJ2-7,-,TRBD1,TGTGCCAGCAGCTTCTTCCTGGGGACAGGGAAAGACGAGCAGTACTTC,CASSFFLGTGKDEQYF
TRBV11-2,TRBJ1-1,-,-,TGTGCCAGCAGCCGCCGAGAGGCTTTCTTT,CASSRREAFF
TRBV9,TRBJ2-7,-,-,TGTGCCAGCAGCCAACAGGGTTTTGATTACGAGCAGTACTTC,CASSQQGFDYEQYF
TRBV5-1,TRBJ1-2,-,-,TGCGCCAGCAGCTTGGAGGCCCGCGGATCGACGGACTATGGCTACACCTTC,CASSLEARGSTDYGYTF
TRBV28,TRBJ2-7,-,TRBD1,TGTGCCAGCAGTTTCATCTCGGGACAGGTTTCCTACGAGCAGTACTTC,CASSFISGQVSYEQYF